This record covers a single T cell receptor (beta chain). This clonotype was picked up many times. Its binding antigen is unknown. No per-base quality is available; no much larger clone lies one base away. The source of the sample is a study of patients and donors after allogeneic stem cell transplantation (dated by TCRdb to about 2020). The germline V gene yields MNHEY for CDR1 and SVGAGI for CDR2. From the cysteine through the phenylalanine, the CDR3 covers 15 amino acids. Here the CDR3 DNA is all that survives: 45 bases in frame from base 1. V is pruned by 0 bases and J by 4 bases, leaving 3 bases of the junction without a gene match. Libraries were constructed by RT-PCR. Instrument on record: NextSeq 550. The public reads were quality trimmed at Q25 with fastp and then assembled into clones with MiXCR by TCRdb, keeping productive beta chains. Under each unique CDR3 protein, matching rows form one entry showing the most common genes and DNA. Across this sample there are approximately 20,000 distinct CDR3 sequences, with 4.5% to 6% seen only once. Of the sample, roughly 40% falls within the top ten clones.

Material for sequencing was blood, either unsorted or a sorted T cell fraction (not recorded which). Recombination linked TRBV6-5 to TRBJ2-7, and TRBD1 aligns with 10 junction nucleotides. This sequence was found in a human donor who was either an allogeneic HSCT recipient or a stem cell or donor lymphocyte infusion donor (not recorded which). It is not recorded whose cells these are; they may come from a transplant donor. The CDR3 has the sequence CASSYSGTGEYEQYF. Read as DNA, the sequence is TGTGCCAGCAGTTACTCCGGGACAGGGGAGTACGAGCAGTACTTC.